The 20 T cell receptor beta chains below come from one sample, sequenced in a study of early T cells in non-severe SARS-CoV-2 infection. One entry per CDR3 protein, called by TCRdb with MiXCR from the 5' RACE reads. The sample records tens of thousands of distinct CDR3 sequences, under 7.5% being singletons. Sequenced: whole blood. The receptors stem from an adult who was a healthcare worker with PCR-confirmed SARS-CoV-2 infection or an uninfected control (not recorded which).

CDR3 DNA sequence: TGCAGTGCGGGAAGCTCTGTTTTGCGCGAGCAGTACTTC. This encodes CSAGSSVLREQYF. The chain employs TRBV20-1 and TRBJ2-7, with no clear D. Trimming stripped 6 bases from V and 6 bases from J, with 18 bases between. The germline CDR1 and CDR2 sequences are DFQATT and SNEGSKA (reference sequence). The CDR3 length is 13 residues.

The chain has TRBV2 and TRBJ1-6, with D possibly TRBD1 on 5 matching bases. V was trimmed by 7 bases and J by 9 bases, leaving 16 bases between them. Germline CDR1 SNHLY, CDR2 FYNNEI. The CDR3 consists of 14 residues. CDR3 nucleotides: TGTGCCAGCACCCAGGGCCCCGGTGGTTCACCCCTCCACTTT. Protein sequence: CASTQGPGGSPLHF.

On this clonotype: One base away lies a much larger clone, so this may be a sequencing read error. The J gene is TRBJ1-6, the V gene TRBV15, with D uncertain. Germline CDR1 reads LNHNV; CDR2 reads YYDKDF (reference sequence). The CDR3 has 15 residues. The CDR3 here is CATSRDTAQNSLLHF. The CDR3 nucleotides are TGTGCCACCAGCAGAGATACAGCTCAAAATTCACTCCTCCACTTT.

This clonotype was seen repeatedly, ten times or more. This chain connects TRBV5-1 to TRBJ2-7; maybe TRBD1 (5 bases). This CDR3 has 13 amino acids. Trimming removed 1 base at V and 4 bases at J, with 9 bases between. Per the germline V gene, CDR1 is SGHRS and CDR2 is YFSETQ. CDR3 protein: CASSLYQGYEQYF. The CDR3 DNA reads as TGCGCCAGCAGCTTGTACCAGGGATACGAGCAGTACTTC.

This clonotype has ten or more counts. J is TRBJ2-7 and V is TRBV20-1; D is uncertain. Germline V gene data show CDR1 as DFQATT and CDR2 as SNEGSKA (reference sequence). This CDR3 comprises 14 residues. V was shortened by 1 base and J by 2 bases, with 12 bases between the two germline ends. Written as DNA, the CDR3 is TGCAGTGCTAGAGTCCCATCCCTTCCCTACGAGCAGTACTTC. Its translation is CSARVPSLPYEQYF.

This chain connects TRBV7-2 to TRBJ2-7, with TRBD1 as a possible D gene (6 bases). The V and J ends lost 1 base and 1 base respectively, with 11 bases between them. CDR3 length equals 15 residues. The germline CDR1 and CDR2 sequences are SGHTA and FQGNSA. The CDR3 DNA reads as TGTGCCAGCAGCTTAGGTGGCAGGGGATCCTACGAGCAGTACTTC. It translates to CASSLGGRGSYEQYF.

This clonotype was observed many times. The V and J genes are TRBV20-1 and TRBJ2-2, with D maybe TRBD2 (5 bases). CDR1 is DFQATT, CDR2 SNEGSKA, per germline (reference sequence). Trimming shortened V by 4 bases and J by 3 bases, and 15 bases separated the two germline ends. CDR3 size: 15 residues. The CDR3 region has the DNA TGCAGTGCTATACCTCACGGGATTCACACCGGGGAGCTGTTTTTT. This encodes CSAIPHGIHTGELFF.

This clonotype was counted ten times or more. This chain uses TRBV9 with TRBJ1-4; D remains ambiguous. Germline V gene data show CDR1 as SGDLS and CDR2 as YYNGEE. V lost 0 bases and J lost 5, with 8 bases in between. The CDR3 extends over 14 amino acids. The CDR3 reads CASSVGVLNEKLFF. The CDR3 nucleotides read TGTGCCAGCAGCGTAGGGGTATTAAATGAAAAACTGTTTTTT.

This clonotype came up many times. The chain has TRBV7-2 and TRBJ1-6; 10 bases agree with TRBD1. Germline loops: CDR1 SGHTA, CDR2 FQGNSA. The length of the CDR3 is 15 residues. J was trimmed by 10 bases and V by 4 bases; bases with no gene match: 7. This chain's CDR3 is CASSSGQGGNSPLHF. CDR3 sequence (DNA): TGTGCCAGCAGCTCCGGACAGGGGGGAAACTCACCCCTCCACTTT.

This clonotype is medium-sized. This chain links TRBV5-1 with TRBJ2-3; 9 bases fit TRBD1. Trimming took 3 bases from V and 4 from J; bases not matched to a gene: 3. The CDR3 consists of 14 residues. Germline V lookup: CDR1 SGHRS, CDR2 YFSETQ. The CDR3 loop reads CASSSGTGSDTQYF. CDR3 DNA sequence: TGCGCCAGCAGCTCCGGGACAGGGTCAGATACGCAGTATTTT.

This rearrangement joins TRBV12-3 or TRBV12-4 to TRBJ2-3; D call uncertain. The CDR3 is 16 residues long. The ends were cut back, 5 bases at V and 4 bases at J, with 19 bases in the middle. The CDR3 loop reads CASSKLPPTAPDTQYF. Written as DNA, the CDR3 is TGTGCCAGCAGTAAACTCCCCCCCACAGCTCCAGATACGCAGTATTTT.

The sample holds many counts of this clonotype. This chain links TRBV29-1 with TRBJ2-7; 10 positions match TRBD1. CDR1 and CDR2 from the germline V gene are SQVTM and ANQGSEA. Trimming at V came to 4 bases and at J to 7 bases, leaving 7 bases not matched to a gene. This CDR3 has 13 amino acids. The CDR3 DNA is TGCAGCGTTGGACAGGGGGCAACTTTTGAGCAGTACTTC. Its translation is CSVGQGATFEQYF.

This clonotype was observed a few times. The gene calls are TRBV5-1 and TRBJ2-5, with 7 bases matching TRBD1. There are 15 residues in the CDR3. V dropped 0 bases and J dropped 2; count of bases not matched to a gene: 4. Per the germline V gene, CDR1 is SGHRS and CDR2 is YFSETQ. The CDR3 sequence: CASSLDPGQQETQYF. As DNA, the CDR3 is TGCGCCAGCAGCTTGGACCCGGGACAGCAAGAGACCCAGTACTTC.

This clonotype has ten or more counts. The gene calls are TRBV19 and TRBJ2-2; D may be TRBD2 (7 bases). The CDR3 extends over 14 amino acids. Per germline, CDR1 LNHDA and CDR2 SQIVND (reference sequence). Trimming pared 3 bases from V and 6 bases from J, leaving 11 bases between. Here the CDR3 DNA reads TGTGCCAGTAGTATGCCGGGGGGCCCCGGGGAGCTGTTTTTT. This codes for CASSMPGGPGELFF.

The V and J genes are TRBV7-3 and TRBJ1-1; 7 bases line up with TRBD1. Germline CDR1 reads SGHTA; CDR2 reads FQGTGA. The CDR3 is 16 residues long. With V trimmed by 6 bases and J by 0 bases, 10 bases remained unmatched. The CDR3 spells CASSRGTEVMNTEAFF. DNA for the CDR3: TGTGCCAGCAGTCGGGGGACAGAAGTCATGAACACTGAAGCTTTCTTT.

At least ten counts were recorded for this clonotype. The CDR3 is CASSLKLGTYEQYF. CDR3 coding DNA: TGTGCCAGCAGCTTAAAGTTGGGAACCTACGAGCAGTACTTC. V usage is TRBV11-2 and J usage is TRBJ2-7, with D unclear. V lost 2 bases, J lost 2 bases, and 10 bases lay in between. CDR3 length: 14 residues. CDR1 is SGHAT, CDR2 FQNNGV, per germline.

At least ten counts were recorded for this clonotype. This chain links TRBV11-3 with TRBJ2-7, with TRBD1 matching over 9 bases. The CDR3 has 15 amino acids. Germline CDR1 SGHNT, CDR2 YENEEA. The junction had 14 bases not matched to a gene; V was cut back by 8 bases and J by 6 bases. CDR3 residues: CASQRSGTGTGEQYF. DNA of the CDR3: TGTGCCAGCCAAAGGTCAGGGACAGGGACAGGCGAGCAGTACTTC.

V is TRBV20-1 and J is TRBJ2-7; TRBD1 matches at 9 bases. The CDR3 consists of 13 residues. Germline V gives CDR1 DFQATT, CDR2 SNEGSKA (reference sequence). The junction had 5 bases not matched to a gene; V was cut back by 5 bases and J by 3 bases. DNA of the CDR3: TGCAGTGCTCCTACGACAGGGGGCTACGAGCAGTACTTC. This gives the protein CSAPTTGGYEQYF.

In its sample, this clonotype was seen many times. This sequence joins TRBV11-2 and TRBJ1-3; perhaps TRBD1 as D (5 bases). V lost 7 bases, J lost 2 bases, and 15 bases lay in between. Germline V gene data show CDR1 as SGHAT and CDR2 as FQNNGV. CDR3 length: 15 residues. CDR3 residues: CASKAWGDPGNTIYF. CDR3 nucleotides: TGTGCCAGCAAAGCTTGGGGGGACCCTGGAAACACCATATATTTT. Looking up the rest from reference TRBV11-2 and TRBJ1-3 gives the full variable domain: EAGVAQSPRYKIIEKRQSVAFWCNPISGHATLYWYQQILGQGPKLLIQFQNNGVVDDSQLPKDRFSAERLKGVDSTLKIQPAKLEDSAVYLCASKAWGDPGNTIYFGEGSWLTVV.

At least ten counts were recorded for this clonotype. J is TRBJ1-5 and V is TRBV3-2; the D segment call TRBD1 is taken from the table without a DNA check. TRBV3-2 is a pseudogene. This CDR3 has 15 amino acids. CDR3 protein: CASSQPKGHFQPQHF. The CDR3, as DNA: TGTGCCAGCAGCCAACCAAAGGGGCACTTTCAGCCCCAGCATTTT.